A selection of T cell receptor beta chains follows, all from one sample in a study of shared clonotypes between healthy human individuals. Generated by immunoSEQ multiplex PCR, the TCRdb table keeps only in-frame clones and is missing some. The table includes more than 2,000,000 clones, roughly 92% detected once. The sequenced material came from naive CD4+ T cells sorted from blood. These receptor sequences come from a man younger than 30 in good health. Each CDR3 is given with its conserved first and last residue. Each record gives: CDR3 DNA, CDR3 protein, clone size, J gene, D gene, V gene. A D gene is named only where the DNA matches it firmly. The listing skips clone size in some rows; elsewhere it reads once, few, many or a size class.

TGTGCCAGCAGCCCGACTAGCGGGAGATTAAAAGGGAATGAGCAGTTCTTC CASSPTSGRLKGNEQFF - TRBJ2-1 TRBD2 TRBV7-2
TGTGCCAGCAGAGACAGTTCTACCTATGGCTACACCTTC CASRDSSTYGYTF - TRBJ1-2 - TRBV6-4
TGTGCCAGCAGCGGACAGGGTGGGACGGGGACCCAGTACTTC CASSGQGGTGTQYF - TRBJ2-5 TRBD1 TRBV25-1
TGTGCCAGTAGCGGTGCAGCCCTGGGGGAGACCCAGTACTTC CASSGAALGETQYF - TRBJ2-5 - TRBV19
TGCGCCAGCAGCCAGGGGACCGCCGTTGGGGAGACCCAGTACTTC CASSQGTAVGETQYF - TRBJ2-5 - TRBV5-1
TGTGCCAGCAGTCCCCCGGGCCTCGGGAATCAGCCCCAGCATTTT CASSPPGLGNQPQHF - TRBJ1-5 - TRBV6-6
TGTGCCAGCAGCATAAGACAGGGGGCATCCTACGAGCAGTACTTC CASSIRQGASYEQYF - TRBJ2-7 TRBD1 TRBV7-8
TGTGCCAGCAGCTTCGACCAGGGCCCGTATGGCTACACCTTC CASSFDQGPYGYTF - TRBJ1-2 - TRBV5-6
TGTGCCACCATGCGGGGGCGGTCCTACGAGCAGTACTTC CATMRGRSYEQYF - TRBJ2-7 - TRBV6-5
TGTGCCAGCACCCCCGACAGGACCTCCTACAATGAGCAGTTCTTC CASTPDRTSYNEQFF once TRBJ2-1 - TRBV7-9
TGTGCCATCTCCCGTTCGGGGGGGCCGACAGATACGCAGTATTTT CAISRSGGPTDTQYF - TRBJ2-3 TRBD2 TRBV6-5
TGTGCCAGCAGCTTAGCCGGGACTAGCGGTTCCTACAATGAGCAGTTCTTC CASSLAGTSGSYNEQFF - TRBJ2-1 TRBD2 TRBV7-2
TGTGCCAGCTCACCACGGCCTTTTTCGCATACGAACACCGGGGAGCTGTTTTTT CASSPRPFSHTNTGELFF - TRBJ2-2 - TRBV18
TGCGCCAGCAGCCAAGTGTGGGATCCTGGGGCCAACGTCCTGACTTTC CASSQVWDPGANVLTF once TRBJ2-6 - TRBV4-1
TGCAGCGTCTTGACAGGGGTCAGCTCCTACGAGCAGTACTTC CSVLTGVSSYEQYF - TRBJ2-7 TRBD1 TRBV29-1
TGTGCCACCCGGTCGATAGCGGGGGGGATAGGGGAGACCCAGTACTTC CATRSIAGGIGETQYF - TRBJ2-5 TRBD2 TRBV10-3
TGCGCCAGCAGCCCGGGACAGGGGACAGATACGCAGTATTTT CASSPGQGTDTQYF - TRBJ2-3 TRBD1 TRBV5-1
TGCGCCAGCAGCCATATAGGAAGGCGGGTCACAGATACGCAGTATTTT CASSHIGRRVTDTQYF - TRBJ2-3 - TRBV4-1
TGTGCCTGGGGGTCGGGGGATACGCAGTATTTT CAWGSGDTQYF - TRBJ2-3 - TRBV30
TGTGCCAACACCGGGACTAGCGGGGTCAATGAGCAGTTCTTC CANTGTSGVNEQFF - TRBJ2-1 TRBD2 TRBV2
TGCGCCAGCAGCTGGGACCAGACCGGGGAGCTGTTTTTT CASSWDQTGELFF once TRBJ2-2 - TRBV5-1
TGTGCCAGCAGTTTATTAGGGCGGGGGGCCCAAGAGACCCAGTACTTC CASSLLGRGAQETQYF once TRBJ2-5 TRBD2 TRBV27
TGTGCCAGCTCACCATCTAGCGGTACTAGCACAGATACGCAGTATTTT CASSPSSGTSTDTQYF - TRBJ2-3 TRBD2 TRBV18
TGTGCCAGCAGCGTAGGGGACAGGGAGCGTTCACCCCTCCACTTT CASSVGDRERSPLHF - TRBJ1-6 TRBD1 TRBV5-6